This entry lists 30 T cell receptor beta chains sequenced from one sample in a study of cytomegalovirus exposure and HLA in healthy donors. 60 Vbeta and 13 Jbeta primers were used in PCR. Assay used: immunoSEQ multiplex PCR; TCRdb lists only in-frame clones, some missing. This table lists around 44,000 clones. Sequenced sample: PBMCs. These receptors all come from a male donor in good health and CMV-seropositive.

The CDR3: CAWSAPRQGYTEAFF. CDR3 nucleotide sequence: TGTGCCTGGAGTGCCCCTAGACAGGGTTACACTGAAGCTTTCTTT. V gene TRBV30 combines with J gene TRBJ1-1; 7 nucleotides line up with TRBD1. The CDR3 consists of 15 residues. Germline V lookup: CDR1 GTSNPN, CDR2 SVGIG (reference sequence). The V gene end was trimmed by 1 base and the J gene end by 3 bases; junction bases not matched to a gene: 8.

The chain employs TRBV28 and TRBJ2-7; 9 bases are shared with TRBD2. Trimming cost V 6 bases and J 7 bases; bases outside gene matches: 10. The CDR3 has 14 amino acids. The germline gives CDR1 MDHEN, CDR2 SYDVKM. CDR3 coding DNA: TGTGCCAGCAGCAGCGGGGGGCCCTCTTCTGAGCAGTACTTC. Encoded protein: CASSSGGPSSEQYF.

The genes are TRBV4-2 and TRBJ2-1; 12 bases agree with TRBD2. The CDR3 consists of 17 residues. Germline V gene data show CDR1 as LGHNA and CDR2 as YNFKEQ. Losses at the gene ends were 2 bases for V and 5 bases for J; bases not matched to a gene: 7. The CDR3 loop is CASSQRSSSGGDNEQFF. CDR3 in DNA: TGTGCCAGCAGCCAAAGAAGCTCTAGCGGGGGGGACAATGAGCAGTTCTTC.

This rearrangement joins TRBV7-2 to TRBJ2-1; 7 bases align to TRBD1. V dropped 9 bases and J dropped 2; count of bases not matched to a gene: 4. The germline CDR1 and CDR2 sequences are SGHTA and FQGNSA. The CDR3 loop spans 13 amino acids. This chain's CDR3 is CASGTVTYNEQFF. The CDR3 nucleotides read TGTGCCAGTGGGACAGTAACCTACAATGAGCAGTTCTTC.

The chain uses TRBV6-5 and TRBJ2-1, with 7 positions matching TRBD1. The CDR3 has 13 amino acids. The ends lost 8 bases at V and 10 bases at J; junction bases unmatched: 11. In germline, CDR1 is MNHEY, CDR2 SVGAGI. CDR3 residues: CASGILQGNEQFF. The CDR3 nucleotides read TGTGCCAGCGGAATTTTACAGGGGAACGAGCAGTTCTTC.

This chain uses TRBV28 with TRBJ2-5, with D possibly being TRBD2 (6 bases). CDR1 and CDR2 (germline): MDHEN, SYDVKM. The CDR3 length is 17 residues. Trimming left V 5 bases short and J 0 bases short, with 19 bases between. In nucleotides, the CDR3 is TGTGCCAGCAGTCCCTCCAAGGGACTCCTGTACCAAGAGACCCAGTACTTC. Protein product: CASSPSKGLLYQETQYF.

In regard to this clone: At one end the junction does not follow the germline gene, possibly because of a read error. The CDR3 DNA is TGTGCCAGCAGCGCCGGGACAGTCTCCCACGAGCAGTACTTC. Translation: CASSAGTVSHEQYF. The chain joins TRBV9 to TRBJ2-7; 7 nucleotides align to TRBD1. CDR1 and CDR2 (germline): SGDLS, YYNGEE. There are 14 residues in the CDR3. The whole variable domain, remainder taken from reference TRBV9 and TRBJ2-7, is DSGVTQTPKHLITATGQRVTLRCSPRSGDLSVYWYQQSLDQGLQFLIQYYNGEERAKGNILERFSAQQFPDLHSELNLSSLELGDSALYFCASSAGTVSHEQYFGPGTRLTVT.

Of note for this clone: The junction differs from germline at one of its ends, possibly a read error. The chain links TRBV18 to TRBJ1-5; TRBD1 matches 8 bases. Germline V gene sequence: CDR1 KGHSH, CDR2 LQKENI. The CDR3 has 17 residues. CDR3 sequence (DNA): TGTGCCAGCCCACCACCCACAGGGGGTTATAGCAATCAGCCCCAGCATTTT. This sequence encodes CASPPPTGGYSNQPQHF. Variable domain in full (rest from reference TRBV18 and TRBJ1-5): NAGVMQNPRHLVRRRGQEARLRCSPMKGHSHVYWYRQLPEEGLKFMVYLQKENIIDESGMPKERFSAEFPKEGPSILRIQQVVRGDSAAYFCASPPPTGGYSNQPQHFGDGTRLSIL.

The chain uses TRBV18 and TRBJ2-2; 12 bases agree with TRBD2. CDR1 is KGHSH, CDR2 LQKENI, per germline. CDR3 length: 16 residues. V lost 5 bases, J lost 3 bases, and 4 bases stayed unmatched. The CDR3 sequence: CASSTRLAGDTGELFF. DNA for the CDR3: TGTGCCAGCTCAACTCGACTAGCGGGGGACACCGGGGAGCTGTTTTTT.

The rearrangement uses TRBV28 and TRBJ2-2; 9 nucleotides line up with TRBD1. Looked up from germline, CDR1 is MDHEN and CDR2 is SYDVKM. This CDR3 comprises 14 residues. V gave up 6 bases and J gave up 3 bases; unmatched junction bases: 2. The CDR3 is CASSRQGDTGELFF. The CDR3 region has the DNA TGTGCCAGCAGCCGACAGGGGGACACCGGGGAGCTGTTTTTT.

The V gene is TRBV4-3, the J gene TRBJ1-1; D unresolved. This CDR3 is 18 amino acids long. Trimming stripped 0 bases from V and 3 bases from J, with 20 bases between. Germline CDR1 reads LGHNA; CDR2 reads YSLEER. CDR3 sequence reads: CASSQDAGFSEEDTEAFF. The CDR3 nucleotides read TGCGCCAGCAGCCAAGATGCGGGATTTAGTGAGGAGGACACTGAAGCTTTCTTT.

The rearrangement uses TRBV7-9 and TRBJ1-2, with TRBD1 identical over 10 bases. CDR1 and CDR2 (germline): SEHNR, FQNEAQ (reference sequence). The V segment lost 4 bases and the J segment 5 bases; nucleotides outside the gene matches: 7. CDR3 length equals 15 residues. CDR3 nucleotide sequence: TGTGCCAGCAGCTCCGGGACAGGGGATTCTTATGGCTACACCTTC. This gives the protein CASSSGTGDSYGYTF.

V is TRBV6-1 and J is TRBJ2-1; the match to TRBD2 covers 7 bases. Germline lookup yields CDR1 MNHNS and CDR2 SASEGT. This CDR3 has 15 amino acids. The junction had 5 bases not matched to a gene; V was cut back by 6 bases and J by 0 bases. The CDR3 loop reads CASSSGVSSYNEQFF. The CDR3 DNA reads as TGTGCCAGCAGCAGCGGGGTCAGCTCCTACAATGAGCAGTTCTTC.

The chain employs TRBV27 and TRBJ2-1, with D tentatively TRBD1 (5 bases). The CDR3 has 13 amino acids. V was pared by 8 bases and J by 7 bases, with 15 bases between. The germline gives CDR1 MNHEY, CDR2 SMNVEV (reference sequence). CDR3 nucleotide sequence: TGTGCCAGCGACTCGGGCAGGGCGAATGAGCAGTTCTTC. Amino acid sequence: CASDSGRANEQFF.

The chain couples TRBV28 to TRBJ2-7; 9 bases agree with TRBD1. From germline, CDR1 is MDHEN and CDR2 SYDVKM. CDR3 length: 14 residues. Trimming removed 8 bases from V and 2 bases from J; junction bases left unmatched: 7. In nucleotides, the CDR3 is TGTGCCAGCGTTAGGGACAGGGTACCCTACGAGCAGTACTTC. It is translated as CASVRDRVPYEQYF.

The V gene is TRBV4-1, the J gene TRBJ2-7, with 8 bases lining up with TRBD2. This CDR3 is built from 14 residues. CDR1 is MGHRA and CDR2 is YSYEKL in the germline V gene. Unmatched junction bases numbered 6, after V lost 4 bases and J lost 4 bases. The CDR3 DNA follows: TGCGCCAGCAGCCTTCCGGGACTAGAATACGAGCAGTACTTC. This encodes CASSLPGLEYEQYF.

This rearrangement joins TRBV11-2 to TRBJ2-1; no reliable D call. This CDR3 has 13 residues. Germline V lookup: CDR1 SGHAT, CDR2 FQNNGV. V lost 1 base to trimming and J lost 6 bases, with 7 bases between them. CDR3 DNA: TGTGCCAGCAGCTTAGCCCAGTCCAATGAGCAGTTCTTC. Translated, it gives CASSLAQSNEQFF.

J is TRBJ2-3 and V is TRBV6-5; 12 nucleotides line up with TRBD2. The J segment lost 7 bases and the V segment lost 6 bases, leaving 8 bases of the junction unmatched. Germline assignment: CDR1 MNHEY and CDR2 SVGAGI. This CDR3 spans 15 amino acids. This chain's CDR3 is CASRSLAGGLYTQYF. The CDR3 nucleotides read TGTGCCAGCAGGTCCCTAGCGGGGGGGCTATATACGCAGTATTTT.

This sequence joins TRBV27 and TRBJ2-1; 7 bases agree with TRBD2. The V and J ends lost 1 base and 7 bases, in that order; junction bases with no gene match: 4. Germline CDR1 reads MNHEY; CDR2 reads SMNVEV (reference sequence). CDR3 length equals 14 residues. The CDR3 DNA reads as TGTGCCAGCAGTTTATGGGGGGGGAGTAATGAGCAGTTCTTC. Translated, it gives CASSLWGGSNEQFF.

The chain uses TRBV5-6 and TRBJ1-1; 7 bases align to TRBD1. Germline V CDR1 and CDR2: SGHDT, YYEEEE. The CDR3 length is 14 residues. The V and J ends lost 0 bases and 4 bases, in that order; junction bases with no gene match: 3. The CDR3 bases are TGTGCCAGCAGCTTGGAGGGGGCGAGCACTGAAGCTTTCTTT. This sequence encodes CASSLEGASTEAFF.

The V call is TRBV5-6, the J call TRBJ2-7; D not certain. Per the germline V gene, CDR1 is SGHDT and CDR2 is YYEEEE. The germline V and J ends were trimmed by 0 bases and 8 bases, with 12 bases remaining between them. The length of the CDR3 is 13 residues. CDR3: CASSLAGAPQQYF. The CDR3 nucleotides read TGTGCCAGCAGCTTGGCCGGAGCTCCCCAGCAGTACTTC.

This chain joins TRBV19 and TRBJ1-1, with 7 bases fitting TRBD1. CDR1 is LNHDA and CDR2 is SQIVND in the germline V gene (reference sequence). The CDR3 sequence is 17 residues long. After removal of 1 base from V and 0 bases from J, the junction contained 8 bases not matched to a gene. The CDR3 nucleotides read TGTGCCAGTAGTATAGGGTACAGGGGATCCCTGAACACTGAAGCTTTCTTT. This encodes CASSIGYRGSLNTEAFF.

The J gene is TRBJ1-6, the V gene TRBV9, with TRBD1 matching over 7 bases. The junction had 13 bases not matched to a gene; V was cut back by 0 bases and J by 13 bases. The CDR3 is 16 amino acids. Germline assignment: CDR1 SGDLS and CDR2 YYNGEE. The CDR3 loop reads CASSVDDREYPLPLHF. CDR3 DNA sequence: TGTGCCAGCAGCGTAGATGACAGGGAATACCCCCTTCCCCTCCACTTT. Combining the CDR3 with reference TRBV9 and TRBJ1-6 gives the whole variable domain DSGVTQTPKHLITATGQRVTLRCSPRSGDLSVYWYQQSLDQGLQFLIQYYNGEERAKGNILERFSAQQFPDLHSELNLSSLELGDSALYFCASSVDDREYPLPLHFGNGTRLTVT.

The chain combines TRBV7-9 with TRBJ2-2; TRBD1 matches at 7 bases. Germline-derived CDR1 and CDR2 are SEHNR and FQNEAQ (reference sequence). J was trimmed by 7 bases and V by 5 bases; bases with no gene match: 10. The CDR3 length is 15 residues. CDR3 sequence: CASSPRQGADGELFF. In DNA, the CDR3 is TGTGCCAGCAGCCCGAGACAGGGAGCGGACGGGGAGCTGTTTTTT.

The V and J genes are TRBV2 and TRBJ2-5, with D hard to call. Germline V gene data show CDR1 as SNHLY and CDR2 as FYNNEI. Trimming cost V 6 bases and J 5 bases, with 10 bases left between them. The CDR3 contains 12 residues. CDR3 region: CASRAVPETQYF. In nucleotides, the CDR3 is TGTGCCAGCAGAGCCGTACCGGAGACCCAGTACTTC.

This chain links TRBV6-6 with TRBJ1-1, with D possibly being TRBD1 (6 bases). Deletions cut 4 bases from V and 0 bases from J, with 9 bases between. The CDR3 runs to 14 residues. Germline values: CDR1 MNHNY, CDR2 SVGAGI (reference sequence). This chain's CDR3 is CASSLQGMNTEAFF. The CDR3 DNA follows: TGTGCCAGCAGTTTACAGGGTATGAACACTGAAGCTTTCTTT.

This chain uses TRBV6-5 with TRBJ2-7, with TRBD1 matching 7 bases. This CDR3 is built from 16 residues. The junction had 7 bases not matched to a gene; V was cut back by 0 bases and J by 2 bases. Germline assignment: CDR1 MNHEY and CDR2 SVGAGI. The CDR3 sequence is CASSYSTGARAYEQYF. CDR3 nucleotide sequence: TGTGCCAGCAGTTACTCTACAGGGGCGAGGGCCTACGAGCAGTACTTC.

The V call is TRBV6-5, the J call TRBJ2-5; D perhaps matches TRBD2 (7 bases). TRBJ2-7 matches the DNA end more closely, so the J call is doubtful. This CDR3 is 12 amino acids long. Germline loops: CDR1 MNHEY, CDR2 SVGAGI. CDR3 region: CASIGGAYEQYF. DNA for the CDR3: TGTGCCAGCATAGGGGGGGCCTACGAGCAGTACTTC.

V is TRBV5-4 and J is TRBJ2-5; possibly TRBD1 for D (8 bases). Looked up from germline, CDR1 is SGHNT and CDR2 is YYREEE (reference sequence). The CDR3 has 17 amino acids. Between the trimmed V and J ends, which lost 4 bases and 1 base, there was a span of 20 bases. CDR3 region: CASSPGRGQVIQETQYF. The CDR3 DNA follows: TGTGCCAGCAGCCCGGGGAGGGGACAGGTGATCCAAGAGACCCAGTACTTC.

The chain recombines TRBV2 with TRBJ2-5; 7 nucleotides match TRBD2. Matching the DNA end better, TRBJ2-7 makes the J call doubtful. The CDR3 contains 15 residues. Germline V CDR1 and CDR2: SNHLY, FYNNEI. CDR3 nucleotide sequence: TGTGCCAGCAGTGAAGCGGGAGGGACCGACTACGAGCAGTACTTC. This translates into CASSEAGGTDYEQYF.